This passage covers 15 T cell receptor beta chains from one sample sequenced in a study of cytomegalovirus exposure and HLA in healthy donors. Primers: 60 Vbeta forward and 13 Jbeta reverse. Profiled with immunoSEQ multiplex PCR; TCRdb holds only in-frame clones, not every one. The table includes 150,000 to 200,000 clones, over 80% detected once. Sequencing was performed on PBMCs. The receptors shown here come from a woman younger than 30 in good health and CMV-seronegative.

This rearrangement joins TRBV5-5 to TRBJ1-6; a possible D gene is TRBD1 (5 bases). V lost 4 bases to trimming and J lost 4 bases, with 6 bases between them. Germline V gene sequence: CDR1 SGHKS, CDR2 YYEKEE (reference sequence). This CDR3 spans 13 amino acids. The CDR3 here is CASSRGYNSPLHF. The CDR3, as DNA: TGTGCCAGCAGCCGGGGGTATAATTCACCCCTCCACTTT.

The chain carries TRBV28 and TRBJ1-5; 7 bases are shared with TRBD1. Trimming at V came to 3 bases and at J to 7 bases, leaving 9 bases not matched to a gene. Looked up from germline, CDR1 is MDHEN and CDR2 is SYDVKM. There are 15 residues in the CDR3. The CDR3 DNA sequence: TGTGCCAGCAGTTTCTTTGACAGGGCGGGACAGCCCCAGCATTTT. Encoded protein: CASSFFDRAGQPQHF.

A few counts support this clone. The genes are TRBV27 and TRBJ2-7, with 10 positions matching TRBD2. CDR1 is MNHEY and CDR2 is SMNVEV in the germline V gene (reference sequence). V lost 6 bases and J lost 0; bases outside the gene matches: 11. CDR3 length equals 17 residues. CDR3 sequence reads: CASSSRERGGSSYEQYF. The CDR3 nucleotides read TGTGCCAGCAGCTCTAGGGAGCGGGGGGGCTCCTCCTACGAGCAGTACTTC.

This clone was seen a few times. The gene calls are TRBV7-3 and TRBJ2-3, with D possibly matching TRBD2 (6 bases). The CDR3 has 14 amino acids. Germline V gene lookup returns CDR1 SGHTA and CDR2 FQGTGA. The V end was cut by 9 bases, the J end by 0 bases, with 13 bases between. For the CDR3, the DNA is TGTGCCAGTAAGCGGGCGCTGAGCACAGATACGCAGTATTTT. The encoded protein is CASKRALSTDTQYF. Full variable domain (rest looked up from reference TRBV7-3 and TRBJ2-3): GAGVSQTPSNKVTEKGKYVELRCDPISGHTALYWYRQSLGQGPEFLIYFQGTGAADDSGLPNDRFFAVRPEGSVSTLKIQRTERGDSAVYLCASKRALSTDTQYFGPGTRLTVL.

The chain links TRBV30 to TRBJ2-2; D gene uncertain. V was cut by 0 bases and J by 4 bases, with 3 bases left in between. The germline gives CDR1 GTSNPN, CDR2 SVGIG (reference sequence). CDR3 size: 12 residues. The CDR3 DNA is TGTGCCTGGAGTGTAGCCACCGGGGAGCTGTTTTTT. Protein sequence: CAWSVATGELFF.

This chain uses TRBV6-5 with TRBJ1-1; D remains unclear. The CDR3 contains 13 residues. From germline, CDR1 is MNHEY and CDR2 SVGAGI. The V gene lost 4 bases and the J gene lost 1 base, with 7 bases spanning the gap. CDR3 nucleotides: TGTGCCAGCAGTTCAGCGGAGAACACTGAAGCTTTCTTT. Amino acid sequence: CASSSAENTEAFF.

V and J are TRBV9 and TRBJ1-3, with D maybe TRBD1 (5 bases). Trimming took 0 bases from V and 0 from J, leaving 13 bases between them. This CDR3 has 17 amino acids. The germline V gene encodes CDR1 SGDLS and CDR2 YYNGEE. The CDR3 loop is CASSVGGDGSSGNTIYF. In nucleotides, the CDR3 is TGTGCCAGCAGCGTAGGGGGGGACGGGTCCTCTGGAAACACCATATATTTT.

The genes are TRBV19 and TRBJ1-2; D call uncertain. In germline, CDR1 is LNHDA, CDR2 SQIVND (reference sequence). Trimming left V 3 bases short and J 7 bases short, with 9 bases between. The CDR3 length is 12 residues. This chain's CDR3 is CASSMGGSGYTF. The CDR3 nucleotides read TGTGCCAGTAGTATGGGAGGAAGTGGCTACACCTTC. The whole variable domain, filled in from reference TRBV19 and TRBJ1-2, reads DGGITQSPKYLFRKEGQNVTLSCEQNLNHDAMYWYRQDPGQGLRLIYYSQIVNDFQKGDIAEGYSVSREKKESFPLTVTSAQKNPTAFYLCASSMGGSGYTFGSGTRLTVV.

For the CDR3, the DNA is TGTGCCAGCTCCCCGGGAGCCGGGGACACCATATATTTT. Its protein product is CASSPGAGDTIYF. This rearrangement joins TRBV18 to TRBJ1-3; D remains unclear. The CDR3 runs to 13 residues. Trimming took off 6 bases at V and 8 bases at J, with 14 bases between the two ends. The V gene's germline CDR1 is KGHSH and CDR2 LQKENI.

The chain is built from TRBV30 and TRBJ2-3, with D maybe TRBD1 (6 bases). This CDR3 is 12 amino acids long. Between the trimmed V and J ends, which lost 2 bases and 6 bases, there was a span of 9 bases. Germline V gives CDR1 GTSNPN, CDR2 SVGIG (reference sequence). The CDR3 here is CAWSMGADTQYF. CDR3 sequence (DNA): TGTGCCTGGAGTATGGGGGCTGATACGCAGTATTTT.

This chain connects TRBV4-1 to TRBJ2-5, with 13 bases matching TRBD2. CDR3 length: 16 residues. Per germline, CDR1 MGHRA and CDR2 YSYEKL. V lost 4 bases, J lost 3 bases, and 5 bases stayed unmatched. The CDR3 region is CASSLGTSGAKETQYF. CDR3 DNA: TGCGCCAGCAGCCTGGGGACTAGCGGGGCAAAAGAGACCCAGTACTTC.

CDR3 coding DNA: TGTGCCAGCAAAAAGCAAGGGGGTCGGGGCTACACCTTC. Amino acid sequence: CASKKQGGRGYTF. V and J are TRBV28 and TRBJ1-2; maybe TRBD1 (6 bases). Between the trimmed V and J ends, which lost 7 bases and 8 bases, there was a span of 17 bases. The CDR3 runs to 13 residues. The germline gives CDR1 MDHEN, CDR2 SYDVKM.

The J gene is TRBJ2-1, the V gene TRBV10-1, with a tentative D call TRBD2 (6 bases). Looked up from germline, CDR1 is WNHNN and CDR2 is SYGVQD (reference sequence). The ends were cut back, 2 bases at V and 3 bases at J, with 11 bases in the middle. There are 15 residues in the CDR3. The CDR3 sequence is CASSEDTGLYNEQFF. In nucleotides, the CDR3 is TGCGCCAGCAGTGAGGACACGGGACTCTACAATGAGCAGTTCTTC.

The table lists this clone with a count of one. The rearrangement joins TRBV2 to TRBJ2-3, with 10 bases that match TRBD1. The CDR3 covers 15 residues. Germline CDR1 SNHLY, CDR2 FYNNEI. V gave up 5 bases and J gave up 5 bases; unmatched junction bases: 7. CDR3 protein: CASSLGTGAGDTQYF. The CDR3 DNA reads TGTGCCAGCAGTCTGGGGACAGGGGCTGGAGATACGCAGTATTTT.

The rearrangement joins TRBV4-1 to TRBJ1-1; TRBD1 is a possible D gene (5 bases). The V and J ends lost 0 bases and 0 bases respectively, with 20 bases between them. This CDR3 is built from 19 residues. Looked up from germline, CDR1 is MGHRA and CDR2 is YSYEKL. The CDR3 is CASSQEPGAWGEMNTEAFF. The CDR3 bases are TGCGCCAGCAGCCAAGAACCCGGGGCCTGGGGGGAGATGAACACTGAAGCTTTCTTT.